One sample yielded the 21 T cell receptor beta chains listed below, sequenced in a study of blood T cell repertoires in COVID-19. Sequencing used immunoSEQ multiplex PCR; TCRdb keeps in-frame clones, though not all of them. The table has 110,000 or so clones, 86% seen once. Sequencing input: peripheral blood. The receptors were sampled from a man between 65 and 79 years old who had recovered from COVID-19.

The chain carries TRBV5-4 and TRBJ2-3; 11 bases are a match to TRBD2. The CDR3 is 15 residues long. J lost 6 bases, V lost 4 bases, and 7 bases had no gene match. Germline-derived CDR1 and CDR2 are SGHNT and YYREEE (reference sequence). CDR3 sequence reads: CASSLTSGSADTQYF. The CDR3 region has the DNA TGTGCCAGCAGCCTTACTAGCGGGAGTGCGGATACGCAGTATTTT.

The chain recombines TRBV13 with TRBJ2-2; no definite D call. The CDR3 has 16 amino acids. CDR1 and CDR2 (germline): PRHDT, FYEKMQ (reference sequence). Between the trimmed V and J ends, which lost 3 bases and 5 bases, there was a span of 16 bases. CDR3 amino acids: CASSLAHGVATGELFF. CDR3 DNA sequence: TGTGCCAGCAGCTTGGCCCACGGAGTTGCGACCGGGGAGCTGTTTTTT.

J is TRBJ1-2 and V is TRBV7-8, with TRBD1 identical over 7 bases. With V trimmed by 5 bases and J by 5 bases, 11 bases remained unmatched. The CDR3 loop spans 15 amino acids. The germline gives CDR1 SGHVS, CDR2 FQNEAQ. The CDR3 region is CASSPSGGGLYGYTF. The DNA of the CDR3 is TGTGCCAGCAGCCCGAGCGGAGGGGGCCTATATGGCTACACCTTC.

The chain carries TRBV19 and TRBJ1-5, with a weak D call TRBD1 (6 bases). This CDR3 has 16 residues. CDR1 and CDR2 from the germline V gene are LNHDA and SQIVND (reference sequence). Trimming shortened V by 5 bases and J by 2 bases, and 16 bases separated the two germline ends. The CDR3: CASSPQGIRGNQPQHF. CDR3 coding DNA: TGTGCCAGTAGTCCTCAGGGGATCCGGGGCAATCAGCCCCAGCATTTT.

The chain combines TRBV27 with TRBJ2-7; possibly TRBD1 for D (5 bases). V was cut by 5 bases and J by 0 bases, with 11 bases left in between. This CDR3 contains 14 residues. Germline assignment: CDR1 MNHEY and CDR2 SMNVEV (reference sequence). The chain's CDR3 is CASSPMTASYEQYF. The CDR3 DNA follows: TGTGCCAGCAGTCCAATGACAGCCTCCTACGAGCAGTACTTC.

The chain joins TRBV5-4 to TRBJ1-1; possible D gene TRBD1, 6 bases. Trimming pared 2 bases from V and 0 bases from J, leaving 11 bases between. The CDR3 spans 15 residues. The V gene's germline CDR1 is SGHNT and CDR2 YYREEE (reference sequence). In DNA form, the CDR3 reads TGTGCCAGCAGCTTAACAGGGCTCATGAACACTGAAGCTTTCTTT. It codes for CASSLTGLMNTEAFF.

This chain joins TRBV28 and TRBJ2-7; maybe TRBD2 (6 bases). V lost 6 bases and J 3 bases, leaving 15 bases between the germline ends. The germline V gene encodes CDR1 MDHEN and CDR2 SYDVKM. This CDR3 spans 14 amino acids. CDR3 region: CASSPSRDFYEQYF. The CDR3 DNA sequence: TGTGCCAGCAGCCCATCTCGGGACTTCTACGAGCAGTACTTC. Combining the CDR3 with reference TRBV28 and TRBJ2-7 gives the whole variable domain DVKVTQSSRYLVKRTGEKVFLECVQDMDHENMFWYRQDPGLGLRLIYFSYDVKMKEKGDIPEGYSVSREKKERFSLILESASTNQTSMYLCASSPSRDFYEQYFGPGTRLTVT.

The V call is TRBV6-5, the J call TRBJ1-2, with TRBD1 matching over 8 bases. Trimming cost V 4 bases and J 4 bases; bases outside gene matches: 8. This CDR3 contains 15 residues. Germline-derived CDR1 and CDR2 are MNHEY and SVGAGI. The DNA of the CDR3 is TGTGCCAGCAGTTCAACGTTGGACAGGGCCTATGGCTACACCTTC. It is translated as CASSSTLDRAYGYTF.

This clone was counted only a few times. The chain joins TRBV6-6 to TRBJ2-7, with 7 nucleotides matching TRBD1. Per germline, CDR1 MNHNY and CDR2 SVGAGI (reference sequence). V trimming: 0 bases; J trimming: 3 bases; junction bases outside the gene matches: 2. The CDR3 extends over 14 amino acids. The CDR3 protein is CASSYSRDSYEQYF. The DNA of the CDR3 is TGTGCCAGCAGTTACTCTAGGGACAGCTACGAGCAGTACTTC.

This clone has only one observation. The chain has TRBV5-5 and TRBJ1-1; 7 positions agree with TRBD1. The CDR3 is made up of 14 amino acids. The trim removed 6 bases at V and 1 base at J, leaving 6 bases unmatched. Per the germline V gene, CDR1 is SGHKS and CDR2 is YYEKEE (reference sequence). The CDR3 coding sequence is TGTGCCAGCACGCACAGGGGCCAGAACACTGAAGCTTTCTTT. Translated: CASTHRGQNTEAFF.

The CDR3 loop is CATSRDGRGAVGYTF. The CDR3 DNA reads as TGTGCCACCAGCAGAGATGGACGGGGGGCGGTCGGCTACACCTTC. The rearrangement uses TRBV15 and TRBJ1-2; D possibly corresponds to TRBD1 (6 bases). The CDR3 runs to 15 residues. The germline V gene encodes CDR1 LNHNV and CDR2 YYDKDF (reference sequence). The V end lost 0 bases, the J end lost 8 bases, and 16 bases lay between the germline ends.

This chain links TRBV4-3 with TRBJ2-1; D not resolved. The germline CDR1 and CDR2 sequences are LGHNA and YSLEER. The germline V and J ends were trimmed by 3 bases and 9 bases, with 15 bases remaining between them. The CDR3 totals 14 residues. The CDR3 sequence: CASSHGLDLVEQFF. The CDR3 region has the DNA TGCGCCAGCAGCCATGGCCTAGACCTTGTTGAGCAGTTCTTC.

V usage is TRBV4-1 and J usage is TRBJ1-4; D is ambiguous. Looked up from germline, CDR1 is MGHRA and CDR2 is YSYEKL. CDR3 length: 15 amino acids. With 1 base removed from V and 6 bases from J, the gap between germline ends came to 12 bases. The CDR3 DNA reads TGCGCCAGCAGCCAAGCGTTGGGCCTCGATGAAAAACTGTTTTTT. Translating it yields CASSQALGLDEKLFF.

This CDR3 reads CASSPRTIPDTQYF. The CDR3 DNA reads as TGTGCCAGCAGCCCCCGGACTATCCCAGATACGCAGTATTTT. The rearrangement uses TRBV13 and TRBJ2-3; possibly TRBD2 for D (6 bases). V was trimmed by 5 bases and J by 4 bases, leaving 13 bases between them. This CDR3 region has 14 residues. The germline CDR1 and CDR2 sequences are PRHDT and FYEKMQ (reference sequence).

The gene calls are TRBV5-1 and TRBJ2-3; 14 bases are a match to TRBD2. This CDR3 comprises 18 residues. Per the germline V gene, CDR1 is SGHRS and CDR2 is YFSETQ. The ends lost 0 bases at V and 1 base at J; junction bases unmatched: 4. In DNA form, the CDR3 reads TGCGCCAGCAGCTTGGGACTAGCGGGAGGGCCTGGCACAGATACGCAGTATTTT. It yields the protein CASSLGLAGGPGTDTQYF.

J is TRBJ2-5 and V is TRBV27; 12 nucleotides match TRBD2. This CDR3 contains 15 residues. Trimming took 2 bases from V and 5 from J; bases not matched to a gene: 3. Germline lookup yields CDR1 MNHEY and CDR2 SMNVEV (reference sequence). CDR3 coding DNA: TGTGCCAGCAGTTTAGTCCTAGCGGGAGGGGAGACCCAGTACTTC. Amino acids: CASSLVLAGGETQYF.

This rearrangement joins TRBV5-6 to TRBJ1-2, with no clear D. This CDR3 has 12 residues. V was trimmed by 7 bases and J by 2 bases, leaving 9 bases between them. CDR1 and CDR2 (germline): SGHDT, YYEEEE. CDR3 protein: CASGRRNYGYTF. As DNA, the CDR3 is TGTGCCAGCGGGCGCCGAAACTATGGCTACACCTTC. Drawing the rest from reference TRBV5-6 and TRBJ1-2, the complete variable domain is DAGVTQSPTHLIKTRGQQVTLRCSPKSGHDTVSWYQQALGQGPQFIFQYYEEEERQRGNFPDRFSGHQFPNYSSELNVNALLLGDSALYLCASGRRNYGYTFGSGTRLTVV.

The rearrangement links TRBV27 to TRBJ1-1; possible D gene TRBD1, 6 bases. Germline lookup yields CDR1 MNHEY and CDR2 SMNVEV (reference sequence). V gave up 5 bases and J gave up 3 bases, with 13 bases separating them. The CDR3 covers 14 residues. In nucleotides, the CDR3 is TGTGCCAGCAGTCCCACAGGGTGGTACACTGAAGCTTTCTTT. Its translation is CASSPTGWYTEAFF.

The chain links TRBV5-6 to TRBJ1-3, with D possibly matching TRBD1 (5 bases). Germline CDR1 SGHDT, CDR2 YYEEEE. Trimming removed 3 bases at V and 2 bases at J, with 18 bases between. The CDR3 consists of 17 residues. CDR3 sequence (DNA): TGTGCCAGCAGCTGGTCAGTGGGGGGACGACCTGGAAACACCATATATTTT. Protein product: CASSWSVGGRPGNTIYF.

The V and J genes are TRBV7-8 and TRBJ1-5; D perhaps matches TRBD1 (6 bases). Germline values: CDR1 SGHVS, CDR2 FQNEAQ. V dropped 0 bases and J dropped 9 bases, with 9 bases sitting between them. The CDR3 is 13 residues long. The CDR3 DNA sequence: TGTGCCAGCAGCTTAGCCGTGACAGGGCCCCAGCATTTT. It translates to CASSLAVTGPQHF. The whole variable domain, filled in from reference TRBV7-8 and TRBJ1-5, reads GAGVSQSPRYKVAKRGQDVALRCDPISGHVSLFWYQQALGQGPEFLTYFQNEAQLDKSGLPSDRFFAERPEGSVSTLKIQRTQQEDSAVYLCASSLAVTGPQHFGDGTRLSIL.

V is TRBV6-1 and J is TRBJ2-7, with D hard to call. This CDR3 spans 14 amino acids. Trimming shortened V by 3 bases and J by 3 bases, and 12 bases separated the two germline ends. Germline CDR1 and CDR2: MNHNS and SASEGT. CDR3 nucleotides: TGTGCCAGCAGTGATCAAGGAGATTACTACGAGCAGTACTTC. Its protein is CASSDQGDYYEQYF.